One sample yielded the 19 T cell receptor beta chains listed below, sequenced in a study of control samples from healthy donors and cancer patients. Assay used: immunoSEQ multiplex PCR; TCRdb lists only in-frame clones, some missing. The sample includes 170,000 or so clones, 94% seen only once; the top ten take around 1.3%. Sequences were obtained from blood. These receptors all stem from a woman younger than 35 in good health.

The J gene is TRBJ1-5, the V gene TRBV12-3 or TRBV12-4; D remains ambiguous. The germline V and J ends were trimmed by 5 bases and 6 bases, with 8 bases remaining between them. The CDR3 runs to 12 residues. Here the CDR3 reads CASSLPSQPQHF. Written as DNA, the CDR3 is TGTGCCAGCAGTCTACCTAGTCAGCCCCAGCATTTT.

The chain carries TRBV3-1 (or the pseudogene TRBV3-2) and TRBJ1-1; D unresolved. CDR1 and CDR2 (germline): LGHDT, YNNKEL (reference sequence). V was trimmed by 1 base and J by 11 bases, leaving 8 bases between them. The CDR3 loop spans 11 amino acids. The chain's CDR3 is CASSQGGQAFF. For the CDR3, the DNA is TGTGCCAGCAGCCAAGGAGGGCAGGCTTTCTTT.

The CDR3 reads CASSQAGIGSPLHF. The CDR3 nucleotides are TGTGCCAGCAGCCAAGCAGGGATAGGTTCACCCCTCCACTTT. This chain connects TRBV3-1 (or the pseudogene TRBV3-2) to TRBJ1-6; a possible D gene is TRBD1 (5 bases). The CDR3 covers 14 residues. Trimming stripped 1 base from V and 9 bases from J, with 10 bases between. Germline CDR1 LGHDT, CDR2 YNNKEL (reference sequence).

This clone was counted between two and nine times. The sample contains more than one DNA sequence encoding this CDR3. The CDR3 region is CASSQDHRAGNTIYF. CDR3 bases: TGTGCCAGCAGCCAAGATCACCGGGCTGGAAACACCATATATTTT. The V and J genes are TRBV4-2 and TRBJ1-3; D remains ambiguous. V was cut by 0 bases and J by 2 bases, with 8 bases left in between. Germline CDR1 and CDR2: LGHNA and YNFKEQ. This CDR3 spans 15 amino acids.

This chain links TRBV29-1 with TRBJ2-1; D is ambiguous. V lost 1 base to trimming and J lost 7 bases, with 8 bases between them. This CDR3 has 12 amino acids. CDR1 is SQVTM and CDR2 is ANQGSEA in the germline V gene. The CDR3 region is CSVEVYGNEQFF. The CDR3 DNA sequence: TGCAGCGTTGAAGTTTACGGAAATGAGCAGTTCTTC.

The chain joins TRBV4-2 to TRBJ2-7; the match to TRBD2 covers 8 bases. The CDR3 is 16 residues long. CDR1 is LGHNA and CDR2 is YNFKEQ in the germline V gene. V gave up 3 bases and J gave up 3 bases; unmatched junction bases: 10. The CDR3 sequence: CASSHAGTRGIYEQYF. The CDR3 DNA reads as TGTGCCAGCAGCCACGCCGGGACTAGGGGGATCTACGAGCAGTACTTC.

This clone was observed once. J is TRBJ1-2 and V is TRBV6-6, with D hard to call. CDR1 is MNHNY, CDR2 SVGAGI, per germline (reference sequence). Trimming removed 8 bases from V and 7 bases from J, with 8 bases in between. This CDR3 region has 10 residues. The CDR3 loop reads CASESVGYTF. CDR3 nucleotides: TGTGCCAGCGAATCAGTTGGCTACACCTTC.

The rearrangement uses TRBV11-3 and TRBJ2-5; 7 bases map to TRBD1. Germline trimming cut 3 bases from V and 2 bases from J; bases unmatched to any gene: 3. CDR1 SGHNT and CDR2 YENEEA come from the germline V gene. CDR3 length: 14 amino acids. The CDR3 region is CASSLRQGQETQYF. CDR3 DNA: TGTGCCAGCAGCTTGCGACAGGGTCAAGAGACCCAGTACTTC.

In DNA form, the CDR3 reads TGTGCCAGCAGCAATTTGGGACAGGGCTTTAATGAAAAACTGTTTTTT. As protein: CASSNLGQGFNEKLFF. The chain combines TRBV5-6 with TRBJ1-4, with TRBD1 identical over 9 bases. This CDR3 is 16 amino acids long. J was trimmed by 4 bases and V by 4 bases; bases with no gene match: 8. Looked up from germline, CDR1 is SGHDT and CDR2 is YYEEEE.

V and J are TRBV15 and TRBJ1-1; a possible D gene is TRBD1 (5 bases). The CDR3 spans 15 residues. Trimming shortened V by 0 bases and J by 6 bases, and 14 bases separated the two germline ends. The germline CDR1 and CDR2 sequences are LNHNV and YYDKDF (reference sequence). Written as DNA, the CDR3 is TGTGCCACCAGCAGAGATGGGGTCCGGGACGCTGAAGCTTTCTTT. This translates into CATSRDGVRDAEAFF.

V and J are TRBV7-2 and TRBJ2-2; D unresolved. CDR3 length: 14 residues. Trimming removed 1 base at V and 1 base at J, with 4 bases between. Germline V gives CDR1 SGHTA, CDR2 FQGNSA. CDR3: CASSLVWNTGELFF. The CDR3 bases are TGTGCCAGCAGCTTAGTCTGGAACACCGGGGAGCTGTTTTTT.

The chain has TRBV18 and TRBJ1-2; no firm D call. The V end lost 3 bases, the J end lost 8 bases, and 19 bases lay between the germline ends. Germline CDR1 reads KGHSH; CDR2 reads LQKENI. The CDR3 covers 15 residues. CDR3 protein: CASSPNNPGHGGYTF. DNA for the CDR3: TGTGCCAGCTCACCCAATAATCCGGGTCACGGAGGCTACACCTTC.

The J gene is TRBJ1-6, the V gene TRBV19, with no clear D. Germline assignment: CDR1 LNHDA and CDR2 SQIVND (reference sequence). The CDR3 covers 15 residues. Trimming took 1 base from V and 6 from J, leaving 10 bases between them. CDR3 nucleotide sequence: TGTGCCAGTAGTATAGTACCGGGGATTAATTCACCCCTCCACTTT. As protein: CASSIVPGINSPLHF. Full variable domain (missing parts from reference TRBV19 and TRBJ1-6): DGGITQSPKYLFRKEGQNVTLSCEQNLNHDAMYWYRQDPGQGLRLIYYSQIVNDFQKGDIAEGYSVSREKKESFPLTVTSAQKNPTAFYLCASSIVPGINSPLHFGNGTRLTVT.

The rearrangement joins TRBV10-3 to TRBJ1-2, with D possibly matching TRBD1 (6 bases). Trimming left V 5 bases short and J 5 bases short, with 12 bases between. CDR3 length equals 13 residues. Germline CDR1 and CDR2: ENHRY and SYGVKD. In nucleotides, the CDR3 is TGTGCCATCAGTAGTGGGGACACTTATGGCTACACCTTC. Encoded protein: CAISSGDTYGYTF.

The chain joins TRBV11-2 to TRBJ1-1; D possibly corresponds to TRBD1 (6 bases). Germline V gene sequence: CDR1 SGHAT, CDR2 FQNNGV. V dropped 3 bases and J dropped 10 bases, with 18 bases sitting between them. The CDR3 runs to 14 residues. The CDR3 loop is CASSLGTHTGRAFF. CDR3 nucleotides: TGTGCCAGCAGCTTGGGGACACACACGGGGAGAGCTTTCTTT.

This sequence joins TRBV7-6 and TRBJ1-4, with D possibly being TRBD1 (6 bases). From germline, CDR1 is SGHVS and CDR2 FNYEAQ. V shed 5 bases and J shed 1 base, with 17 bases lying between them. The CDR3 is 17 residues long. The chain's CDR3 is CASSRLRGVGTNEKLFF. The CDR3 DNA sequence: TGTGCCAGCAGCCGACTGAGGGGGGTCGGAACTAATGAAAAACTGTTTTTT.

Of note for this clone: Other DNA sequences in the same sample also yield this CDR3. The V and J genes are TRBV4-1 and TRBJ1-1; 7 bases are shared with TRBD1. Germline V CDR1 and CDR2: MGHRA, YSYEKL. The CDR3 extends over 16 amino acids. After removal of 3 bases from V and 2 bases from J, the junction contained 9 bases not matched to a gene. The CDR3 DNA follows: TGCGCCAGCAGCCATGCTACCGGGACAGTTAACACTGAAGCTTTCTTT. Translated, it gives CASSHATGTVNTEAFF.

The V and J genes are TRBV5-1 and TRBJ2-7, with 8 bases matching TRBD2. CDR3 length equals 14 residues. After removal of 1 base from V and 7 bases from J, the junction contained 7 bases not matched to a gene. Germline V gives CDR1 SGHRS, CDR2 YFSETQ. In nucleotides, the CDR3 is TGCGCCAGCAGCTTGAGCGGGAGCTCGGATGAGCAGTACTTC. Translation: CASSLSGSSDEQYF.

The chain employs TRBV10-3 and TRBJ1-1, with no clear D. The CDR3 runs to 15 residues. The V end was cut by 3 bases, the J end by 6 bases, with 17 bases between. Germline CDR1 reads ENHRY; CDR2 reads SYGVKD. In nucleotides, the CDR3 is TGTGCCATCAGTGATCCCCGGTTTGGTGGAGCTGAAGCTTTCTTT. Its translation is CAISDPRFGGAEAFF.